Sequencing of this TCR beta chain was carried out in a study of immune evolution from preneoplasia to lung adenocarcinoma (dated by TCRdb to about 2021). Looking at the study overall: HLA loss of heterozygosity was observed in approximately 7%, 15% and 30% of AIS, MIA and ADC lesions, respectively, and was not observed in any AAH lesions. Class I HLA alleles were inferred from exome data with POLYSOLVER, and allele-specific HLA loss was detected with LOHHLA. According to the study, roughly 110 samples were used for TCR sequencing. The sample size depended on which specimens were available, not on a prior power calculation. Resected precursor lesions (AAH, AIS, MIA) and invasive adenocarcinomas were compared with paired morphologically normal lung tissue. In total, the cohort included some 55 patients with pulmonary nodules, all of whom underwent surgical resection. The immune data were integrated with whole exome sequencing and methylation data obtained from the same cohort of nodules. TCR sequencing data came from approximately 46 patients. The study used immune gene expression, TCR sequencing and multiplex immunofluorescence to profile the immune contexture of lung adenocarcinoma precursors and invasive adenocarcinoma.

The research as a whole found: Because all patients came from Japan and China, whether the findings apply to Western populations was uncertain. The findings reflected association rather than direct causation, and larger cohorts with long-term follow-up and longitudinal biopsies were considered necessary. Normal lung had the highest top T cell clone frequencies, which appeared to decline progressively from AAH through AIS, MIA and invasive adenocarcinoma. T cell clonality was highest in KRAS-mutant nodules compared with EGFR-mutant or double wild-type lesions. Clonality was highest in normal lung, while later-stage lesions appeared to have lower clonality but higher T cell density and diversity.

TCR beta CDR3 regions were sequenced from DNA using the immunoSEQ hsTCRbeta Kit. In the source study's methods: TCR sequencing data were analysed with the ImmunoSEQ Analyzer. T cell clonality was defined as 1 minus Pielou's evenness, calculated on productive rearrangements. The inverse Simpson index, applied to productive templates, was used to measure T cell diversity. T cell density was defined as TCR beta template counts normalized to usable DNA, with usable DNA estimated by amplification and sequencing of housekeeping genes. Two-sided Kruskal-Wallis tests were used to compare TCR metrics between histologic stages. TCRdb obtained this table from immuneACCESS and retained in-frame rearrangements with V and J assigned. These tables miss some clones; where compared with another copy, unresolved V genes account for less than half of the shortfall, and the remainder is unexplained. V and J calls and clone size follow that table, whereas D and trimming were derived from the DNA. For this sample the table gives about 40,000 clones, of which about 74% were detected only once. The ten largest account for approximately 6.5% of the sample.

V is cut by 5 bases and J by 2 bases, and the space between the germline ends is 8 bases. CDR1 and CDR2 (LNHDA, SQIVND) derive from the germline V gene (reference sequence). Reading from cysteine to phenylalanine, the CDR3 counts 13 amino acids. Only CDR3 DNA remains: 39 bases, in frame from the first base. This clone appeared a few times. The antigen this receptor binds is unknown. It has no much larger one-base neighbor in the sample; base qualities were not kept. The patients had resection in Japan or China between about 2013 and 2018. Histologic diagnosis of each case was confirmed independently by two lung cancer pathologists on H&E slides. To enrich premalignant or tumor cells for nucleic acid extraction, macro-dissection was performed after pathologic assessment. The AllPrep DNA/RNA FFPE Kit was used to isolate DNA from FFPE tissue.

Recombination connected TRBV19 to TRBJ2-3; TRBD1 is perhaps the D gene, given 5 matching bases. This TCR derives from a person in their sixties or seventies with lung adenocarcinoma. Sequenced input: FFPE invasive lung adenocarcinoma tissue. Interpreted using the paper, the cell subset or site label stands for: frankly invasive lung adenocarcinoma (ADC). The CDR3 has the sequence CASSWGPTDTQYF. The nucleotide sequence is TGTGCCAGTAGTTGGGGCCCCACAGATACGCAGTATTTT.